Described below is a single T cell receptor (beta chain) sequence and its context. Its antigen is as yet unknown. Tumor samples were obtained before definitive surgery or chemotherapy. These data belong to a study of high-grade serous ovarian cancer treatment subgroups. For the study at large: On average, 14,192 reads and 7,000 to 8,500 unique TCR beta rearrangements were obtained per sample. Study-wide results and limits: CDR1 and CDR2 were left unanalyzed; analyses focused on CDR3. Higher neoantigen levels went with greater TCR clonal relatedness. Tumors within one patient showed repertoire similarity of roughly 0.1 to 0.85.

The germline V gene encodes CDR1 SGHTA and CDR2 FQGNSA. The ends lost 6 bases at V and 4 bases at J; junction bases unmatched: 11. The CDR3 has 15 amino acids. Here immunoSEQ multiplex PCR was the method, and the copy in TCRdb shows in-frame clones only, minus some. The table has about 11,000 clones, around 83% seen once; the top ten hold approximately 6.3%. This TCR came from a human donor with high-grade serous ovarian cancer. The J gene is TRBJ1-2, the V gene TRBV7-2; 7 positions match TRBD1. Sequencing was carried out using tumor tissue. Here the CDR3 DNA reads TGTGCCAGCAGTCGCTCAGGGGGGGAACTCTATGGCTACACCTTC. Translating gives CASSRSGGELYGYTF.